These 27 T cell receptor beta chains were sequenced from one sample in a study of regulatory T cells in long-lasting Graves disease. Sequencing libraries for TCR beta were prepared with iRepertoire HTBI primers and Arm-PCR of CDR3 regions. Each CDR3 protein is one row after TCRdb ran MiXCR on the multiplex PCR reads. This sample has 350,000 to 500,000 distinct CDR3 sequences, with approximately 14% found just once. As to time point: newly diagnosed GD, antithyroid drugs for less than 3 months. From PBMCs, RNA was extracted and then used to make the TCR library. The data were also submitted as part of a second study, on T cells in Graves' hyperthyroidism and ophthalmopathy.

The input for sequencing was peripheral blood mononuclear cells (PBMCs), taken at new diagnosis, from a patient treated with antithyroid drugs. Every receptor here comes from a woman aged 50 to 60 with Graves disease.

In this sample, this clonotype turned up a few times. The genes are TRBV30 and TRBJ2-1; possibly TRBD2 for D (7 bases). V lost 5 bases, J lost 6 bases, and 11 bases lay in between. The CDR3 loop spans 12 amino acids. The germline gives CDR1 GTSNPN, CDR2 SVGIG (reference sequence). DNA for the CDR3: TGTGCCTGGGGACTAGGGGGCAATGAGCAGTTCTTC. This gives the protein CAWGLGGNEQFF.

The V gene is TRBV6-5, the J gene TRBJ2-1; 11 bases align to TRBD2. The germline gives CDR1 MNHEY, CDR2 SVGAGI. The trim removed 2 bases at V and 12 bases at J, leaving 6 bases unmatched. CDR3 size: 14 residues. CDR3 coding DNA: TGTGCCAGCAGTTACACTAGCGGGAGCTATGGGCAGTTCTTC. Its protein product is CASSYTSGSYGQFF.

This clonotype has ten or more counts. The J gene is TRBJ1-5, the V gene TRBV19, with D perhaps matching TRBD1 (6 bases). This CDR3 has 16 residues. Trimming shortened V by 6 bases and J by 0 bases, and 15 bases separated the two germline ends. CDR1 LNHDA and CDR2 SQIVND come from the germline V gene (reference sequence). In nucleotides, the CDR3 is TGTGCCAGTAGGGCGTCGGACAGCAATAGCAATCAGCCCCAGCATTTT. It is translated as CASRASDSNSNQPQHF. Full variable domain (remainder filled in from reference TRBV19 and TRBJ1-5): DGGITQSPKYLFRKEGQNVTLSCEQNLNHDAMYWYRQDPGQGLRLIYYSQIVNDFQKGDIAEGYSVSREKKESFPLTVTSAQKNPTAFYLCASRASDSNSNQPQHFGDGTRLSIL.

This clonotype was counted ten times or more. The V gene is TRBV20-1, the J gene TRBJ2-5, with 10 nucleotides matching TRBD2. V lost 1 base and J lost 3; bases outside the gene matches: 5. Germline CDR1 reads DFQATT; CDR2 reads SNEGSKA (reference sequence). The CDR3 runs to 15 residues. The CDR3 is CSARGVLAGEETQYF. Written as DNA, the CDR3 is TGCAGTGCTAGAGGGGTCCTAGCGGGAGAAGAGACCCAGTACTTC.

This chain uses TRBV30 with TRBJ2-5; 9 bases line up with TRBD2. V gave up 3 bases and J gave up 4 bases; unmatched junction bases: 9. The length of the CDR3 is 15 residues. The germline gives CDR1 GTSNPN, CDR2 SVGIG (reference sequence). CDR3 coding DNA: TGTGCCTGGAGAGTCTTAGCGGGAGTAGTAGAGACCCAGTACTTC. Translated, it gives CAWRVLAGVVETQYF.

In DNA form, the CDR3 reads TGCGCCAGCAGCCCGACAGAGATCTCTGGGGCCAACGTCCTGACTTTC. It translates to CASSPTEISGANVLTF. This sequence joins TRBV5-1 and TRBJ2-6; a possible D gene is TRBD1 (5 bases). Germline lookup yields CDR1 SGHRS and CDR2 YFSETQ. The V end lost 4 bases, the J end lost 0 bases, and 11 bases lay between the germline ends. The CDR3 totals 16 residues.

This clonotype was counted between two and nine times. The chain recombines TRBV28 with TRBJ2-7, with TRBD2 identical over 9 bases. With 6 bases clipped from V and 4 bases from J, the junction kept 13 bases outside the gene matches. This CDR3 region has 16 residues. Germline values: CDR1 MDHEN, CDR2 SYDVKM. CDR3 sequence: CASSPTWASGIYEQYF. The CDR3, as DNA: TGTGCCAGCAGCCCGACGTGGGCTAGCGGGATTTACGAGCAGTACTTC.

Many counts were recorded for this clonotype. V usage is TRBV27 and J usage is TRBJ1-2; 11 nucleotides agree with TRBD1. CDR1 is MNHEY and CDR2 is SMNVEV in the germline V gene (reference sequence). The CDR3 length is 16 residues. Trimming took 4 bases from V and 2 from J; bases not matched to a gene: 6. CDR3 loop: CASSSPGQGENYGYTF. CDR3 DNA sequence: TGTGCCAGCAGTTCCCCGGGACAGGGGGAAAACTATGGCTACACCTTC.

Points on this clonotype: This may arise from a read error, as a much more abundant clone is one base away. The genes are TRBV5-1 and TRBJ1-1; D uncertain. CDR1 and CDR2 (germline): SGHRS, YFSETQ. The CDR3 runs to 14 residues. CDR3 in amino acids: CASSLEAEYTAAFF. For the CDR3, the DNA is TGCGCCAGCAGCTTGGAGGCGGAGTACACTGCAGCTTTCTTT.

This rearrangement joins TRBV19 to TRBJ2-1; D is tentatively TRBD1 or TRBD2 (5 bases each). The V end lost 8 bases, the J end lost 8 bases, and 19 bases lay between the germline ends. Per the germline V gene, CDR1 is LNHDA and CDR2 is SQIVND (reference sequence). This CDR3 has 14 residues. CDR3 in amino acids: CASEPPGPTYEQFF. The CDR3 nucleotides are TGTGCCAGTGAACCTCCGGGACCAACATATGAGCAGTTCTTC.

This clonotype was counted ten times or more. This chain uses TRBV3-1 with TRBJ2-3, with D tentatively TRBD2 (6 bases). There are 16 residues in the CDR3. V was clipped by 0 bases and J by 1 base, with 11 bases between them. Germline V gene data show CDR1 as LGHDT and CDR2 as YNNKEL (reference sequence). The CDR3 coding sequence is TGTGCCAGCAGCCAAGACGAGGGAGGCGGCACAGATACGCAGTATTTT. This codes for CASSQDEGGGTDTQYF.

Worth noting for this clonotype: A read error is possible here, since a much larger clone lies one base away. V and J are TRBV10-3 and TRBJ2-1; D call uncertain. The CDR3 totals 11 residues. V lost 4 bases to trimming and J lost 5 bases, with 3 bases between them. The germline V gene encodes CDR1 ENHRY and CDR2 SYGVKD. This CDR3 reads CAISGNNEQFF. The CDR3 nucleotides are TGTGCCATCAGTGGGAACAATGAGCAGTTCTTC.

The chain combines TRBV12-3 or TRBV12-4 with TRBJ2-1; 10 positions agree with TRBD2. J was trimmed by 3 bases and V by 6 bases; bases with no gene match: 2. This CDR3 has 14 amino acids. CDR3 coding DNA: TGTGCCAGCAGGAAGCGGGGGGGCTACAATGAGCAGTTCTTC. It specifies CASRKRGGYNEQFF.

This clonotype was observed many times. The genes are TRBV6-1 and TRBJ2-1, with 12 bases identical to TRBD2. CDR3 size: 14 residues. From germline, CDR1 is MNHNS and CDR2 SASEGT. V was pared by 5 bases and J by 11 bases, with 7 bases of the junction left unmatched. Here the CDR3 reads CASSLSGLAGKQFF. CDR3 nucleotide sequence: TGTGCCAGCAGTCTTTCTGGACTAGCGGGAAAGCAGTTCTTC.

The V call is TRBV5-4, the J call TRBJ2-3, with a tentative D call TRBD1 (5 bases). The V end was cut by 3 bases, the J end by 2 bases, with 7 bases between. The germline CDR1 and CDR2 sequences are SGHNT and YYREEE (reference sequence). This CDR3 has 13 residues. The CDR3 DNA reads TGTGCCAGCAGCTCGGACATCACAGATACGCAGTATTTT. This gives the protein CASSSDITDTQYF.

This clonotype has a handful of counts. The CDR3 reads CASSEVRLGSNNEQFF. Here the CDR3 DNA reads TGTGCCAGCAGTGAAGTTAGGCTAGGATCAAACAATGAGCAGTTCTTC. The chain joins TRBV6-1 to TRBJ2-1; D gene uncertain. This CDR3 region has 16 residues. Germline loops: CDR1 MNHNS, CDR2 SASEGT. V was cut by 1 base and J by 5 bases, with 15 bases left in between.

At least ten counts were recorded for this clonotype. V and J are TRBV11-2 and TRBJ2-1; 7 bases line up with TRBD2. The V gene end was trimmed by 5 bases and the J gene end by 3 bases; junction bases not matched to a gene: 10. Germline-derived CDR1 and CDR2 are SGHAT and FQNNGV. CDR3 size: 16 residues. The chain's CDR3 is CASSPSGRIFYNEQFF. The CDR3 region has the DNA TGTGCCAGCAGCCCCTCCGGGAGGATTTTCTACAATGAGCAGTTCTTC.

V gene TRBV4-1 combines with J gene TRBJ2-3; 8 nucleotides align to TRBD2. CDR3 length: 16 residues. The V and J ends lost 0 bases and 4 bases, in that order; junction bases with no gene match: 6. Germline assignment: CDR1 MGHRA and CDR2 YSYEKL. The CDR3 loop reads CASSQDTAGGPDTQYF. The CDR3 bases are TGCGCCAGCAGCCAAGATACGGCGGGAGGTCCAGATACGCAGTATTTT.

The chain has TRBV14 and TRBJ1-1, with D uncertain. Germline V gives CDR1 SGHDN, CDR2 FVKESK. The V end was cut by 4 bases, the J end by 0 bases, with 12 bases between. The CDR3 is made up of 15 amino acids. CDR3 residues: CASSLPPSMNTEAFF. The DNA for the CDR3 is TGTGCCAGCAGCCTCCCCCCGAGTATGAACACTGAAGCTTTCTTT.

This clonotype was picked up many times. V usage is TRBV20-1 and J usage is TRBJ2-3, with D hard to call. CDR1 DFQATT and CDR2 SNEGSKA come from the germline V gene (reference sequence). Trimming removed 3 bases from V and 1 base from J, with 8 bases in between. The CDR3 loop spans 13 amino acids. CDR3 protein: CSARGFGTDTQYF. The CDR3 DNA sequence: TGCAGTGCTAGGGGGTTTGGCACAGATACGCAGTATTTT.

This clonotype has ten or more counts. The chain couples TRBV7-8 to TRBJ2-7; 9 positions match TRBD2. This CDR3 has 13 residues. After removal of 5 bases from V and 3 bases from J, the junction contained 2 bases not matched to a gene. Germline CDR1 is SGHVS and CDR2 is FQNEAQ. The chain's CDR3 is CASSATSGYEQYF. The CDR3 DNA sequence: TGTGCCAGCAGCGCGACTAGCGGCTACGAGCAGTACTTC.

V gene TRBV3-1 combines with J gene TRBJ1-4; 9 bases align to TRBD1. The CDR3 extends over 14 amino acids. Germline CDR1 LGHDT, CDR2 YNNKEL (reference sequence). The J segment lost 8 bases and the V segment lost 7 bases, leaving 8 bases of the junction unmatched. The CDR3 DNA follows: TGTGCCAGCAAAGGGACAGGGCCGTACGAAAAACTGTTTTTT. This encodes CASKGTGPYEKLFF.

This clonotype showed up just a few times. The V gene is TRBV28, the J gene TRBJ1-4; TRBD1 matches at 9 bases. Germline CDR1 and CDR2: MDHEN and SYDVKM. The CDR3 has 13 amino acids. With V trimmed by 10 bases and J by 4 bases, 4 bases remained unmatched. The CDR3 DNA reads TGTGCCACAAGACAGGGGGGTAATGAAAAACTGTTTTTT. It encodes CATRQGGNEKLFF.

This clonotype was recorded at least ten times. The chain recombines TRBV3-1 with TRBJ1-4, with 7 bases matching TRBD1. After removal of 1 base from V and 8 bases from J, the junction contained 7 bases not matched to a gene. The CDR3 runs to 15 residues. The germline V gene has CDR1 LGHDT and CDR2 YNNKEL (reference sequence). The CDR3 DNA follows: TGTGCCAGCAGCCAAGGTTCGTCAGGGGGGGAAAAACTGTTTTTT. It yields the protein CASSQGSSGGEKLFF.

This clonotype showed up many times. The chain carries TRBV28 and TRBJ2-1, with TRBD2 identical over 15 bases. Trimming took 6 bases from V and 10 from J; bases not matched to a gene: 13. The CDR3 runs 17 residues. Germline V gene lookup returns CDR1 MDHEN and CDR2 SYDVKM. This CDR3 reads CASSRGKTGLAGGEQFF. The CDR3 coding sequence is TGTGCCAGCAGCCGTGGAAAGACGGGACTAGCGGGAGGAGAGCAGTTCTTC.

In its sample, this clonotype was seen many times. The chain carries TRBV10-3 and TRBJ2-3; 13 bases fit TRBD2. This CDR3 has 16 amino acids. Germline-derived CDR1 and CDR2 are ENHRY and SYGVKD. V lost 2 bases and J lost 3; bases outside the gene matches: 2. CDR3 bases: TGTGCCATCAGTGAGGGACTAGCGGGAGTTACAGATACGCAGTATTTT. It specifies CAISEGLAGVTDTQYF.

This clonotype was recorded at least ten times. The CDR3 DNA follows: TGTGCCAGCAGTTACCGCCAGGGCGGCACAGATACGCAGTATTTT. Its translation: CASSYRQGGTDTQYF. The gene calls are TRBV6-2 or TRBV6-3 and TRBJ2-3; D possibly corresponds to TRBD1 (5 bases). Germline V gene lookup returns CDR1 MNHEY and CDR2 SVGEGT. The germline V and J ends were trimmed by 2 bases and 1 base, with 10 bases remaining between them. The CDR3 is 15 residues long.